This TCR beta chain stems from a study of cytomegalovirus exposure and HLA in healthy donors. Findings of the study overall: Later analysis demonstrated an association between a missense DCLRE1C variant and TCR beta V- and J-gene trimming. It was only CMV serostatus that was available as immune exposure information.

The CDR3 loop spans 14 amino acids. CDR1 and CDR2 (germline): SGHRS, YFSETQ. Trimming pared 9 bases from V and 4 bases from J, leaving 16 bases between. These donors, healthy bone marrow donors, were studied. PCR amplification relied on 60 Vbeta primers (plus 13 Jbeta primers). Original analysis: Some 9.9 million shared chains were among approximately 87 million unique TCR beta chains counted in a later analysis. Clones were read by immunoSEQ multiplex PCR, and TCRdb kept only the in-frame ones, dropping some. From that table come the V and J calls and clone size; the DNA was used to work out D and trimming. Its clone listing holds approximately 110,000 clones. As for this clone: The target antigen is unknown.

Sample: PBMCs. This clonotype originated in a man aged 40-50 years in good health and CMV-seronegative. The chain carries TRBV5-1 and TRBJ1-4; D remains ambiguous. The CDR3 reads CATRRGTGNEKLFF. CDR3 DNA: TGCGCCACCCGTCGAGGTACTGGTAATGAAAAACTGTTTTTT.